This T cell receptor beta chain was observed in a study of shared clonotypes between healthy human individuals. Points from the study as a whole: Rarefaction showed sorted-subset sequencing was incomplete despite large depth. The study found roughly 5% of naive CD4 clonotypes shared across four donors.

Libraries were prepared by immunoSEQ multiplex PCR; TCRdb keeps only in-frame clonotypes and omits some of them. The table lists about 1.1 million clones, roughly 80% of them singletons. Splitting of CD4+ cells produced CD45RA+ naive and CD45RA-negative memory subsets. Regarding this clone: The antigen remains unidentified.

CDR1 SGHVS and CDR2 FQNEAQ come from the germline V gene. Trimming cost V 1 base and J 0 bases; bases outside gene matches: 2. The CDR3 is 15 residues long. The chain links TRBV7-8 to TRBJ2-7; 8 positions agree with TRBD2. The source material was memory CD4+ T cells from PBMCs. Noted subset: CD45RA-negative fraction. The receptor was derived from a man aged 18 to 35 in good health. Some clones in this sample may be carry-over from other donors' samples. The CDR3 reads CASSLVSGISYEQYF. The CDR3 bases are TGTGCCAGCAGCTTAGTTAGCGGGATCTCCTACGAGCAGTACTTC. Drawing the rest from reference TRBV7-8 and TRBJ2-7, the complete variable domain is GAGVSQSPRYKVAKRGQDVALRCDPISGHVSLFWYQQALGQGPEFLTYFQNEAQLDKSGLPSDRFFAERPEGSVSTLKIQRTQQEDSAVYLCASSLVSGISYEQYFGPGTRLTVT.